This T cell receptor (beta chain) is drawn from a study of shared clonotypes between healthy human individuals. General study points: The study drew on few donors, limiting represented genetic and exposure-history diversity.

Original data processing: Filtering of immunoSEQ junctional sequences could not match full-length read filtering. The assay was immunoSEQ multiplex PCR, and TCRdb's table has in-frame clones only and misses some. Clone size and the V and J calls come from that table; the DNA yielded D and trimming. The table shows 2 million or so clones, with about 95% occurring only once. Naive CD8 cells comprised CD45RO-negative, CCR7-positively selected cells, excluding terminally differentiated effector memory CD45RA+ cells. The study drew all its donors from Caucasian adults living in Nashville, Tennessee. In the case of this clone: Its antigen is as yet unknown.

This CDR3 is built from 15 residues. V was cut by 3 bases and J by 5 bases, with 14 bases left in between. Germline V gene data show CDR1 as SNHLY and CDR2 as FYNNEI. The clonotype comes from a man younger than 35 in good health. Sequenced input: naive CD8+ T cells sorted from blood. The chain couples TRBV2 to TRBJ1-5; D might be TRBD1 (5 bases). CDR3 in DNA: TGTGCCAGCAGTGAGGGGACTATAGGCGATCAGCCCCAGCATTTT. The encoded protein is CASSEGTIGDQPQHF.